The sequence of this T cell receptor (beta chain) was determined in a study of control samples from healthy donors and cancer patients. Produced via immunoSEQ multiplex PCR; TCRdb's table is partial and in-frame only. Among tens of thousands of clones listed, around 90% were seen once. The receptor was derived from a woman aged 60-75 years with head and neck cancer. Material: PBMCs.

The CDR3 DNA reads as TGTGCCAGTAGGGGACAGTCTGGCTCTGGGGCCAACGTCCTGACTTTC. This sequence encodes CASRGQSGSGANVLTF. The chain links TRBV19 to TRBJ2-6, with TRBD1 matching 7 bases. The CDR3 is made up of 16 amino acids. From germline, CDR1 is LNHDA and CDR2 SQIVND (reference sequence). Germline trimming cut 6 bases from V and 0 bases from J; bases unmatched to any gene: 5.